A selection of T cell receptor beta chains follows, all from one sample in a study of T cells in narcolepsy. Method: immunoSEQ multiplex PCR; TCRdb's copy keeps in-frame clones and lacks some. The sample has tens of thousands of clones, about four fifths seen once. Sequenced sample: memory (CD45RA-) CD4+ T cells from blood. The receptors shown here come from a human donor in good health. CDR3s include the opening cysteine and the closing phenylalanine or tryptophan. D genes are given only for firm matches. Expanded clones are given a class, and other clones once, few, many or no size at all.

DNA: TGCGCCAGCAGCCAAGTTAGCGGGGGGGCCGCGGATACGCAGTATTTT
CDR3: CASSQVSGGAADTQYF
length: 16
size: .
J: TRBJ2-3
V: TRBV4-3
D: TRBD2

DNA: TGCGCCAGCAGCTCTGCGGGTAGGACAGCCCAGGCACCCCTCCACTTT
CDR3: CASSSAGRTAQAPLHF
length: 16
size: .
J: TRBJ1-6
V: TRBV5-1
D: .

DNA: TGTGCCAGCAGTGACAGTAAGGGGGCGTACGAGCAGTACTTC
CDR3: CASSDSKGAYEQYF
length: 14
size: .
J: TRBJ2-7
V: TRBV6-1
D: TRBD1

DNA: TGTGCCAGCAGGGGACAGGGGAACACTGAAGCTTTCTTT
CDR3: CASRGQGNTEAFF
length: 13
size: .
J: TRBJ1-1
V: TRBV28
D: TRBD1

DNA: TGCGCCAGCAGCCTCACAGGCAGTGGGAGCACCGGGGAGCTGTTTTTT
CDR3: CASSLTGSGSTGELFF
length: 16
size: .
J: TRBJ2-2
V: TRBV5-1
D: .

DNA: TGTGCCAGCAGCTTGGCAGGACGGGCGGGGAATTCACCCCTCCACTTT
CDR3: CASSLAGRAGNSPLHF
length: 16
size: .
J: TRBJ1-6
V: TRBV5-6
D: .

DNA: TGTGCCAGCAGTATCCGGACAGGGGGCTATGGCTACACCTTC
CDR3: CASSIRTGGYGYTF
length: 14
size: .
J: TRBJ1-2
V: TRBV28
D: TRBD1

DNA: TGTGCCAGCAGCTTGGATATGGGGATTGAAAAACTGTTTTTT
CDR3: CASSLDMGIEKLFF
length: 14
size: .
J: TRBJ1-4
V: TRBV5-4
D: .

DNA: TGTGCCAGCAGGGAGGTAGGAGGCACAGATACGCAGTATTTT
CDR3: CASREVGGTDTQYF
length: 14
size: .
J: TRBJ2-3
V: TRBV28
D: .

DNA: TGTGCCACCAGCAGAGATCGTTGGACCGAGACTCGAGGGACCCAGTACTTC
CDR3: CATSRDRWTETRGTQYF
length: 17
size: .
J: TRBJ2-5
V: TRBV15
D: .

DNA: TGTGCCAGCAGCCTAGGTGGGAACACTGAAGCTTTCTTT
CDR3: CASSLGGNTEAFF
length: 13
size: .
J: TRBJ1-1
V: TRBV11-3
D: .

DNA: TGCGCCAGCAGTGAGATGGGCACTGAAGCTTTCTTT
CDR3: CASSEMGTEAFF
length: 12
size: .
J: TRBJ1-1
V: TRBV10-2
D: .

DNA: TGTGCCAGCAGCTTATTGCTCGGGGAGCTGTTTTTT
CDR3: CASSLLLGELFF
length: 12
size: .
J: TRBJ2-2
V: TRBV7-2
D: .

DNA: TGCGCCAGCAGCTCGTCCGGGACAGGGGACGAGACTAATGAAAAACTGTTTTTT
CDR3: CASSSSGTGDETNEKLFF
length: 18
size: .
J: TRBJ1-4
V: TRBV5-1
D: TRBD1

DNA: TGCGCCAGCAGCAACGGGGGGGCCAGGGATGAGCAGTTCTTC
CDR3: CASSNGGARDEQFF
length: 14
size: few
J: TRBJ2-1
V: TRBV5-1
D: TRBD2

DNA: TGTGCCTGGAGTGTAGGGAATAATCAGCCCCAGCATTTT
CDR3: CAWSVGNNQPQHF
length: 13
size: .
J: TRBJ1-5
V: TRBV30
D: .

DNA: TGTGCCAGCAGAAGTAGGGACAGGGGAAGAACTGAAGCTTTCTTT
CDR3: CASRSRDRGRTEAFF
length: 15
size: .
J: TRBJ1-1
V: TRBV2
D: TRBD1

DNA: TGTGCCAGCAGCGACGACATCTACGAGCAGTACTTC
CDR3: CASSDDIYEQYF
length: 12
size: .
J: TRBJ2-7
V: TRBV7-9
D: .

DNA: TGTGCCAGCAGCTTAGAACAACGCATTAACTATGGCTACACCTTC
CDR3: CASSLEQRINYGYTF
length: 15
size: once
J: TRBJ1-2
V: TRBV5-4
D: .

DNA: TGTGCCAGCAGCCAGAAACAGGGCGGGTCACCCCTCCACTTT
CDR3: CASSQKQGGSPLHF
length: 14
size: .
J: TRBJ1-6
V: TRBV7-9
D: .

DNA: TGTGCCAGCAACCCAGCGCTAGCCAAAAACATTCAGTACTTC
CDR3: CASNPALAKNIQYF
length: 14
size: .
J: TRBJ2-4
V: TRBV28
D: .

DNA: TGTGCCAGCAGCTTGCGAGCTTATAATTCACCCCTCCACTTT
CDR3: CASSLRAYNSPLHF
length: 14
size: .
J: TRBJ1-6
V: TRBV5-4
D: .

DNA: TGTGCCAGCAAACCCGGGGACTATGGCTACACCTTC
CDR3: CASKPGDYGYTF
length: 12
size: .
J: TRBJ1-2
V: TRBV6-5
D: .

DNA: TGCGCCAGCGGATCGGAGGCGGTTAGAGGCAGTAGGACCGGGGAGCTGTTTTTT
CDR3: CASGSEAVRGSRTGELFF
length: 18
size: once
J: TRBJ2-2
V: TRBV4-1
D: .

DNA: TGTGCCAGCAGCACCCGACAGGGGTCCGGAAACACCATATATTTT
CDR3: CASSTRQGSGNTIYF
length: 15
size: .
J: TRBJ1-3
V: TRBV7-2
D: TRBD1